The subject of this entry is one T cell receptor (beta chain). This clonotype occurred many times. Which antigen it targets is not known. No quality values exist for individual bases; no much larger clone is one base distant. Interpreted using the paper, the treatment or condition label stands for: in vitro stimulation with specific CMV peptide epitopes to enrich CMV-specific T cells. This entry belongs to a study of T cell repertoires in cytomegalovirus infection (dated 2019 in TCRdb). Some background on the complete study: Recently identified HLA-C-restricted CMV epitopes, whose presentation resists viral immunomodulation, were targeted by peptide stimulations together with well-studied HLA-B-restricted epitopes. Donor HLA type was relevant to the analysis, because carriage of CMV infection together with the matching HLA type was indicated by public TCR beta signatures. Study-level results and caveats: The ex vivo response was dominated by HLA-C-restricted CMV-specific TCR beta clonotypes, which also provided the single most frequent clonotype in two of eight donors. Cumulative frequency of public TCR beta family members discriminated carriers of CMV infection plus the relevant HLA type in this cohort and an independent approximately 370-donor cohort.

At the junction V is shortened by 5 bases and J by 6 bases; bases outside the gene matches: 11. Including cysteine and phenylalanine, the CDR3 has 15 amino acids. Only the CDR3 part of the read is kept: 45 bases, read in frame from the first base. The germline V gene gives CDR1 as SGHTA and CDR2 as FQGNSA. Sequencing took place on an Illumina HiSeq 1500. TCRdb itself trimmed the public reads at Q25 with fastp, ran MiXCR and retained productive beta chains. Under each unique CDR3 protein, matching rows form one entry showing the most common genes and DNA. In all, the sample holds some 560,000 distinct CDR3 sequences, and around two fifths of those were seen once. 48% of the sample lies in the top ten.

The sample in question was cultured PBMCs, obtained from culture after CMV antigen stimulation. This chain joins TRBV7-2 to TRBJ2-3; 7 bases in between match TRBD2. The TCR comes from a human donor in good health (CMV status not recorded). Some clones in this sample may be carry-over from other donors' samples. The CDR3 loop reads CASSPRRERSDTQYF. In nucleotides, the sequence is TGTGCCAGCAGCCCTAGGCGGGAGCGGAGTGATACGCAGTATTTT. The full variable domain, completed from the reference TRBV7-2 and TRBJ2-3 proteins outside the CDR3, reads GAGVSQSPSNKVTEKGKDVELRCDPISGHTALYWYRQSLGQGLEFLIYFQGNSAPDKSGLPSDRFSAERTGGSVSTLTIQRTQQEDSAVYLCASSPRRERSDTQYFGPGTRLTVL.